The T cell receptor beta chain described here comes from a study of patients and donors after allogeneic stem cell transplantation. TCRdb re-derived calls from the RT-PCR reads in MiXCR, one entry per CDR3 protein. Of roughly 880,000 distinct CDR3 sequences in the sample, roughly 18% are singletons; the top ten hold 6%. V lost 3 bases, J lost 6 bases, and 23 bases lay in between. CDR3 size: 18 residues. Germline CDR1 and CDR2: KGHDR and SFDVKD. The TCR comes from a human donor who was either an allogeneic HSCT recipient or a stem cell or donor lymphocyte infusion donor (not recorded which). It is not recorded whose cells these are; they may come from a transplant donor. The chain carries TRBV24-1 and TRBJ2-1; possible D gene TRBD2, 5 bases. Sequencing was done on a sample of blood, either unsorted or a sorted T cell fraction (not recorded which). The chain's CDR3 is CATSDPPSSLSGPNEQFF. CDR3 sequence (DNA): TGTGCCACCAGTGATCCCCCCTCGTCTCTGAGCGGCCCCAATGAGCAGTTCTTC.